The T cell receptor beta chain described here comes from a study of OX40 agonist ivuxolimab in advanced cancers. In terms of the full investigation: Ivuxolimab, which targeted the costimulatory receptor OX40 (CD134), was an agonistic, fully human IgG2 monoclonal antibody. The purpose of peripheral TCRbeta sequencing was to test whether ivuxolimab changed TCR sequence diversity and led to clonal T-cell expansion. In the dose-escalation cohort, roughly four fifths of patients were male, and the mean age was around 60 years, with a range of roughly 23 to 85. The monotherapy dose-escalation portion (N of about 57 patients) of the phase I ivuxolimab trial is reported in the paper. Partial responses occurred in three dose-escalation patients: two with cutaneous melanoma and one with hepatocellular carcinoma. Patients were allowed to have had prior anti-PD-1, anti-PD-L1 or anti-CTLA-4 therapy, and 30% to 40% of the dose-escalation patients had previously received checkpoint inhibitors. Intravenous ivuxolimab was administered to patients every 2 weeks at six dose levels: 0.01, 0.1, 0.3, 1.5, 3 and 10 mg/kg. Of the approximately 50 patients in dose escalation, about 20 had hepatocellular carcinoma, roughly 15 had melanoma, 9 had renal cell carcinoma and 9 had head and neck cancer.

At the junction V is shortened by 5 bases and J by 5 bases, with 18 bases in between. From its cysteine to its phenylalanine, the CDR3 spans 15 amino acids. The read is trimmed to its CDR3 DNA, 45 bases read in frame from base 1. CDR1 is given as SEHNR and CDR2 as FQNEAQ, both from the germline V gene (reference sequence). For sequencing of the TCRbeta CDR3 region, genomic DNA was extracted from the sorted cells. The immunoSEQ Assay was used to sequence the TCRbeta CDR3 regions. TCRdb took over this immuneACCESS table, retaining in-frame rearrangements with V and J assigned. Such tables are incomplete; in checked studies, under half of the missing clones stem from an unresolved V gene, and the remainder is unexplained. Across this sample there are about 75,000 clones, with roughly 90% seen only once. The ten largest clonotypes hold approximately 1.3% of the sample. Patients with a history of autoimmune disease or receiving systemic immunosuppression were excluded from the trial. Peripheral blood for TCR sequencing was drawn from every dose cohort at baseline, at cycle 4 day 1 and at cycle 7 day 1. The samples were taken from a phase I, first-in-human, multicenter, open-label dose-escalation trial of ivuxolimab. Adults with locally advanced or metastatic head and neck squamous cell, hepatocellular, melanoma or renal cell carcinoma were enrolled in the trial. Before TCR sequencing, CD4+ T cells and CD8+ T cells from peripheral blood were sorted into separate populations.

Remarks on this clone: No cognate antigen has been identified for it. Per-base quality was not reported, and no clone a single base away is much larger than it.

The investigation overall reported the following: After ivuxolimab, more expanded clones were found on average in CD8+ T cells than in CD4+ T cells. In the 0.1-3.0 mg/kg groups, partial responders had among the lowest normalized peripheral clonal expansion, particularly in CD8+ T cells. Low levels of normalized T-cell clonal expansion were also seen in some nonresponding patients. Which antigens the clonally expanded peripheral T cells were specific for was not determined. At doses of 0.1 to 3.0 mg/kg, clonal expansion of both CD4+ and CD8+ blood T cells was observed from baseline to week 6.

Sequencing used CD4+ or CD8+ T cells sorted from blood, obtained in a trial of the OX40 agonist ivuxolimab. The TCR sequence derives from an adult with an advanced solid tumor such as melanoma, head and neck, liver or kidney cancer. The receptor chain draws on TRBV7-9 and TRBJ2-5, with the D gene uncertain. The CDR3 here reads CASSPRGAVGETQYF. The DNA sequence reads TGTGCCAGCAGCCCACGTGGCGCAGTAGGGGAGACCCAGTACTTC.